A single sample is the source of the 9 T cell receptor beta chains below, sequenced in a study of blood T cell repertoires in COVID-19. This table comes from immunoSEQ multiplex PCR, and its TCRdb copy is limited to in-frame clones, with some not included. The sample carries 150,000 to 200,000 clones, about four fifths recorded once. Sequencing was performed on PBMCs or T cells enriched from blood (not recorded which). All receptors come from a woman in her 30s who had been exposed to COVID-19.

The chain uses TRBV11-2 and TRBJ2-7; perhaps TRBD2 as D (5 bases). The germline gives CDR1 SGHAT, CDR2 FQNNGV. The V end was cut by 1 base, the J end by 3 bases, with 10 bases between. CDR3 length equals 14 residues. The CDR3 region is CASSLAAGGYEQYF. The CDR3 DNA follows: TGTGCCAGCAGCTTAGCAGCAGGAGGCTACGAGCAGTACTTC.

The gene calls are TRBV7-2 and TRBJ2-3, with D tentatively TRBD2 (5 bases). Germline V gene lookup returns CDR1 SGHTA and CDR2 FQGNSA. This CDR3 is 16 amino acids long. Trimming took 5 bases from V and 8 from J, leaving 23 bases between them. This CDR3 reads CASSLSFRTDRGTQYF. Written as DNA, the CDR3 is TGTGCCAGCAGCCTCAGTTTCCGTACCGACCGGGGTACGCAGTATTTT.

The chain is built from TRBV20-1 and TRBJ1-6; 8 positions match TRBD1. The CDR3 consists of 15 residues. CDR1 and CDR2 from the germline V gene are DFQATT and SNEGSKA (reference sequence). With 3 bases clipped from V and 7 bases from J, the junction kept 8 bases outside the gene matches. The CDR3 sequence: CSASTGGQQNSPLHF. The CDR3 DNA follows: TGCAGTGCTAGTACAGGGGGTCAGCAAAATTCACCCCTCCACTTT.

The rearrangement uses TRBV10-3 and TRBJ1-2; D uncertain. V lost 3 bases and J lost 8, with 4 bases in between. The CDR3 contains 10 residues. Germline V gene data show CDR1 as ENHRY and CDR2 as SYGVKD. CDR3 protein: CAISEEGYTF. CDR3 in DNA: TGTGCCATCAGTGAAGAGGGCTACACCTTC.

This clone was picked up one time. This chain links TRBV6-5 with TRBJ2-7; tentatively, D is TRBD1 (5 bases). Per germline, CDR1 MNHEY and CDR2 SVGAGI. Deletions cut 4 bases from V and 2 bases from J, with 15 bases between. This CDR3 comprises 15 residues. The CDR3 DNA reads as TGTGCCAGCAGTTTATACCCCTTAGGGGCCTACGAGCAGTACTTC. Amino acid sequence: CASSLYPLGAYEQYF.

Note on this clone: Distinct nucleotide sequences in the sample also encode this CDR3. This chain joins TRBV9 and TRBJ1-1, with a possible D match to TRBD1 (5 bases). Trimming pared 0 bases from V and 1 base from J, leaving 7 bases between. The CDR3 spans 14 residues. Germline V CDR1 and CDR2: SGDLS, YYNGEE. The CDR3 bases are TGTGCCAGCAGCGTAGAAACAGGGAACACTGAAGCTTTCTTT. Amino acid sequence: CASSVETGNTEAFF.

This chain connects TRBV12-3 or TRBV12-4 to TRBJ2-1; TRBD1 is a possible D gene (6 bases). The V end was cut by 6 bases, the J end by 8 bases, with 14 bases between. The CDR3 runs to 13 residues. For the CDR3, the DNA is TGTGCCAGCAGCAACAGGGCCCCGGATGAGCAGTTCTTC. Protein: CASSNRAPDEQFF.

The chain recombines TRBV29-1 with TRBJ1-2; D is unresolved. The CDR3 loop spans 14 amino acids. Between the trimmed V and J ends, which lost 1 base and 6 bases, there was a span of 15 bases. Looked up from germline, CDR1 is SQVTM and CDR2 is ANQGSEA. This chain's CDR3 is CSVEGRGYRNGYTF. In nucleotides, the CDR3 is TGCAGCGTTGAAGGCCGGGGTTATCGGAATGGCTACACCTTC.

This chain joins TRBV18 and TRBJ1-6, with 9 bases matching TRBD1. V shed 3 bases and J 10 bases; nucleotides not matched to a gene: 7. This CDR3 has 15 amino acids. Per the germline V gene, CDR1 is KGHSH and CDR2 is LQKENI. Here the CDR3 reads CASSPLQGAGSPLHF. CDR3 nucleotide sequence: TGTGCCAGCTCACCCTTACAGGGGGCGGGATCACCCCTCCACTTT. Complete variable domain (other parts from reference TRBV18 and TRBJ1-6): NAGVMQNPRHLVRRRGQEARLRCSPMKGHSHVYWYRQLPEEGLKFMVYLQKENIIDESGMPKERFSAEFPKEGPSILRIQQVVRGDSAAYFCASSPLQGAGSPLHFGNGTRLTVT.